This T cell receptor beta chain came from a study of CXCR3-negative and CXCR3-positive naive CD8 T cells. Regarding the study as a whole: Both naive subsets carried similar amounts of surface CD5, so TCR strength was inferred from TRB CDR3 properties. Naive CXCR3-negative cells resembled naive CXCR3-positive cells in TRBV-TRBJ usage; memory cells differed.

Germline CDR1 SGHRS, CDR2 YFSETQ. This CDR3 has 15 amino acids. TRB cDNA was prepared as libraries by UMI-labeled 5' RACE. TCRdb re-called the 5' RACE reads and gives one entry per CDR3 protein, without DNA. The specimen's table records 50,000 to 65,000 distinct CDR3 sequences. Every individual CD8+ T cell subset underwent sorting in triplicate at more than 250,000 cells apiece. Within the CD8+ T cell compartment, naive cells were CD45RO-CCR7+CD27+CD95-. Notes on this clonotype: Its target is unknown.

The sample consisted of naive CXCR3- CD8+ T cells from blood. Subset given: CD45RO-CCR7+CD27+CD95- naive CD8+ T cells lacking CXCR3 (TNR3-). J is TRBJ2-7 and V is TRBV5-1; the TCRdb call, TRBD1, lacks DNA for checking. This TCR was recovered from a human donor in good health. Some clones in this sample may be carry-over from other donors' samples. CDR3 region: CASSPGQATAYEQYF.